The sequence of this TCR beta chain was determined in a study of blood T cell repertoires in COVID-19 (dated by TCRdb to between 2020 and 2021). With respect to the entire study: Collaborator samples came from the United States, Italy and Spain and covered acute and convalescent phases of COVID-19. The material from the prospective study consisted of cDNA or gDNA derived from T cells, B-cell-depleted T cells, or PBMCs. Deeply sampled blood TCRbeta repertoires from subjects exposed to, actively infected with, or recovered from COVID-19 were included in the dataset. A freely available public database, intended as a resource for researchers studying the immune response to SARS-CoV-2, is where the repertoires were released. Samples were obtained from the ongoing ImmuneRACE study (first 160 participants) and from some 1,200 subjects provided by 6 global collaborators. The sample metadata nearly always contained a de-identified subject ID, COVID-19 status, age in years and sex. Where available, HLA class I and class II types were obtained from metadata supplied by the sample provider rather than from assay-based typing.

TCRbeta CDR3 regions were amplified from genomic DNA using the immunoSEQ Assay, a bias-controlled multiplex PCR. The source study handled its data this way. Nucleated cell counts per sample were estimated from amplification of reference gene primers within the assay. Sequence reads were collapsed and filtered to measure the absolute abundance of every unique TCRbeta CDR3 rearrangement. For each sample, productive Simpson clonality was calculated as the square root of Simpson's diversity index across productive rearrangements. What TCRdb holds here is the immuneACCESS table cut down to in-frame rearrangements. Part of the clones is not present; checked against another copy, under half of the missing clones reflect an unresolved V gene, and the others are unexplained. That table gives V, J and clone size, and the DNA gave D and trimming. This sample holds fewer than 80,000 clones; about four fifths were observed only once. Roughly 9.7% of the sample lies in the top ten.

The CDR3 contains 16 residues, cysteine and phenylalanine counted. Only the CDR3 DNA stays, 48 bases, in frame from base 1. The germline V end is reduced by 4 bases and the J end by 5 bases; junction bases left unmatched: 8. CDR1 MNHEY and CDR2 SMNVEV were looked up in the germline V gene (reference sequence). In the case of this clone: Its antigen remains unidentified. Base qualities were left out, and no much larger clone turns up one base away.

Whole blood was collected in K2EDTA tubes by collaborating institutions according to the institutions' own protocols. For TCRbeta analysis, collaborator samples were shipped as frozen whole blood, as isolated PBMCs, or as DNA extracted from either sample type. General study outcomes and caveats: How much clinical and demographic metadata was included differed by source and by participant, and the metadata was provided uncurated.

Sequenced sample: peripheral blood. The source is a human donor in a cohort sampled during active COVID-19. The V and J segments used are TRBV27 and TRBJ2-2, with TRBD2 matching 9 junction bases. The CDR3 region has the sequence CASSYSGSRVTGELFF. The nucleotide sequence is TGTGCCAGCAGTTATAGCGGGAGTAGGGTTACCGGGGAGCTGTTTTTT.